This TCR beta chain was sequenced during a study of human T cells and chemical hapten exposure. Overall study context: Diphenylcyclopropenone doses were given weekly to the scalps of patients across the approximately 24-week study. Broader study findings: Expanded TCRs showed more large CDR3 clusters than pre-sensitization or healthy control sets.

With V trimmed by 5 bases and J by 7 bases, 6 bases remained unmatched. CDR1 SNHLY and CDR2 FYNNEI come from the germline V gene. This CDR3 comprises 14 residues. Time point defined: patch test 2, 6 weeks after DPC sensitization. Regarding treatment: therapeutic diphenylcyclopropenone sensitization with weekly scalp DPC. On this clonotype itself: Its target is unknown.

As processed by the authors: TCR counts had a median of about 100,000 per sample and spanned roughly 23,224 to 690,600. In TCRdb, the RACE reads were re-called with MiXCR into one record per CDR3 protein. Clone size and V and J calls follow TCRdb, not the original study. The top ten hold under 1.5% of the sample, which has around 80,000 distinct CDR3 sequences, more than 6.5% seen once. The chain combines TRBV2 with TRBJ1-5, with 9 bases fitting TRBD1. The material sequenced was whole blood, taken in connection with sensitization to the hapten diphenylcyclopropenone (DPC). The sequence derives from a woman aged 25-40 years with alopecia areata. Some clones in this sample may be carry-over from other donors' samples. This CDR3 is CASSTGTGRQPQHF. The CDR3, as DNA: TGTGCCAGCAGTACCGGGACAGGGAGACAGCCCCAGCATTTT.